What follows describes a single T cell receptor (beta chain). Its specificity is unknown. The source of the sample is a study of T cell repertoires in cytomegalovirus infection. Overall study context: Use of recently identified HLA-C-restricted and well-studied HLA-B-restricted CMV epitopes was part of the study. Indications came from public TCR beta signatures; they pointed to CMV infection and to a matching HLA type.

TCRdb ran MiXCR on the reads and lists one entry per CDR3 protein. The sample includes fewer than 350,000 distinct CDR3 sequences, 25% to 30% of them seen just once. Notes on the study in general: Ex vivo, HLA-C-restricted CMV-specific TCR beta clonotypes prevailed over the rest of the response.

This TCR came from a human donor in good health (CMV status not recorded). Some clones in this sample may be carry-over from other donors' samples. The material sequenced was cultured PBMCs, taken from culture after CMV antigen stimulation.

The CDR3 region has the DNA TGTGCCACCAGCAGAGATACGGACCCCTACTATGGCTACACCTTC. Amino acids: CATSRDTDPYYGYTF. The chain is built from TRBV15 and TRBJ1-2, with D unclear. This CDR3 has 15 residues. Trimming took off 0 bases at V and 3 bases at J, with 11 bases between the two ends. Germline assignment: CDR1 LNHNV and CDR2 YYDKDF (reference sequence).